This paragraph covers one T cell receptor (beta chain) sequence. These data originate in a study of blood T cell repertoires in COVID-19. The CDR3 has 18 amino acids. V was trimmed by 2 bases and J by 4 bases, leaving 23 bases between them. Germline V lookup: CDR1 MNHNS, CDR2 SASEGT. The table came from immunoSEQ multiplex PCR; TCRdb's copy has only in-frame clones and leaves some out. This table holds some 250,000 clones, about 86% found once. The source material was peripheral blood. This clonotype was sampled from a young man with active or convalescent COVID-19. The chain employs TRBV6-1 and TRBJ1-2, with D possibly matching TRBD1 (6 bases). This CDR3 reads CASSELRGAQADIYGYTF. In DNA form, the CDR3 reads TGTGCCAGCAGTGAATTGCGGGGGGCCCAAGCAGATATCTATGGCTACACCTTC.